Below are 15 T cell receptor beta chains sequenced from a single sample in a study of low-dose radiotherapy and immunotherapy resistance in tumors. Time point reported: after trial treatment. Treatment described: LDRT plus nivolumab, ipilimumab, low-dose cyclophosphamide and aspirin (RACIN trial). Primers used for first-strand cDNA, a TRAV- and TRBV-specific set, covered both alpha and beta chains. The TCRs were subjected to amplification over 20 PCR cycles employing a constant-region primer in conjunction with a V-primer adapter. TCRdb itself ran the reads through MiXCR, one entry per CDR3 protein. The sample records tens of thousands of distinct CDR3 sequences, around a fifth being singletons. This material consisted of PBMCs, taken after low-dose radiotherapy plus immunotherapy. The receptors come from a female donor with ovarian cancer.

This clonotype has at least ten counts. The J gene is TRBJ2-7, the V gene TRBV12-3 or TRBV12-4; D gene ambiguous. The CDR3 is made up of 15 amino acids. V dropped 6 bases and J dropped 3 bases, with 18 bases sitting between them. CDR3 amino acids: CASSPRPPGGYEQYF. The DNA for the CDR3 is TGTGCCAGCAGCCCCCGTCCACCCGGTGGCTACGAGCAGTACTTC.

This clonotype has a count of ten or more. The chain joins TRBV30 to TRBJ1-1, with D perhaps matching TRBD1 (5 bases). In germline, CDR1 is GTSNPN, CDR2 SVGIG (reference sequence). This CDR3 has 15 residues. V was pared by 2 bases and J by 0 bases, with 13 bases between. CDR3 nucleotide sequence: TGTGCCTGGAGTCGGGAGGGACGGGTGAACACTGAAGCTTTCTTT. Translation gives CAWSREGRVNTEAFF.

CDR3 region: CASSPPGGMNTEAFF. In DNA form, the CDR3 reads TGTGCCAGCTCACCCCCCGGGGGGATGAACACTGAAGCTTTCTTT. The chain employs TRBV18 and TRBJ1-1; a weak D match, TRBD1 (5 bases). Trimming shortened V by 3 bases and J by 0 bases, and 11 bases separated the two germline ends. This CDR3 has 15 amino acids. Germline CDR1 KGHSH, CDR2 LQKENI.

This clonotype was recorded at least ten times. The chain couples TRBV29-1 to TRBJ1-2, with a tentative D call TRBD1 (5 bases). Germline V gene data show CDR1 as SQVTM and CDR2 as ANQGSEA. The CDR3 totals 12 residues. V lost 3 bases to trimming and J lost 3 bases, with 8 bases between them. The CDR3 DNA reads TGCAGCGTTGAGTGGGGCCACTATGGCTACACCTTC. Protein product: CSVEWGHYGYTF.

This clonotype was found many times. This chain links TRBV28 with TRBJ1-2; D is possibly TRBD1 (5 bases). V shed 2 bases and J shed 0 bases, with 10 bases lying between them. The CDR3 contains 15 residues. CDR1 MDHEN and CDR2 SYDVKM come from the germline V gene. The CDR3 spells CASSLATVANYGYTF. The CDR3 bases are TGTGCCAGCAGTTTAGCGACAGTTGCTAACTATGGCTACACCTTC.

This clonotype was detected many times. The chain joins TRBV30 to TRBJ2-1; 10 nucleotides agree with TRBD1. CDR3 length equals 15 residues. Trimming cost V 3 bases and J 10 bases; bases outside gene matches: 12. Per the germline V gene, CDR1 is GTSNPN and CDR2 is SVGIG (reference sequence). The chain's CDR3 is CAWRISGTGAYEQFF. For the CDR3, the DNA is TGTGCCTGGAGGATATCCGGGACAGGGGCTTACGAGCAGTTCTTC.

The chain combines TRBV7-2 with TRBJ2-3; D not certain. Germline values: CDR1 SGHTA, CDR2 FQGNSA. The CDR3 consists of 14 residues. Trimming left V 4 bases short and J 5 bases short, with 13 bases between. The CDR3 coding sequence is TGTGCCAGCAGCTCCCGGGTCCCGAAAGATACGCAGTATTTT. Its protein product is CASSSRVPKDTQYF.

At least ten counts were recorded for this clonotype. V is TRBV20-1 and J is TRBJ2-1; no reliable D call. The V end lost 8 bases, the J end lost 1 base, and 6 bases lay between the germline ends. The germline V gene encodes CDR1 DFQATT and CDR2 SNEGSKA (reference sequence). The CDR3 contains 11 residues. CDR3 sequence (DNA): TGCAGTCCGGGTTCCTACAATGAGCAGTTCTTC. Translated, it gives CSPGSYNEQFF.

A single count supports this clonotype. The chain uses TRBV28 and TRBJ2-5; D is possibly TRBD2 (6 bases). The V end was cut by 5 bases, the J end by 1 base, with 14 bases between. This CDR3 region has 15 residues. Per germline, CDR1 MDHEN and CDR2 SYDVKM. Here the CDR3 reads CASSAPGLSQETQYF. The CDR3 coding sequence is TGTGCCAGCAGTGCGCCGGGACTGTCCCAAGAGACCCAGTACTTC.

This clonotype occurred many times. The chain is built from TRBV3-1 and TRBJ2-7, with D perhaps TRBD1 (6 bases). V lost 5 bases, J lost 6 bases, and 8 bases lay in between. The CDR3 contains 11 residues. Germline V lookup: CDR1 LGHDT, CDR2 YNNKEL (reference sequence). CDR3 DNA sequence: TGTGCCAGCAGCAACAGGGTCGAGCAGTACTTC. Translated: CASSNRVEQYF.

The genes are TRBV29-1 and TRBJ1-5; D is perhaps TRBD1 (6 bases). The CDR3 totals 12 residues. The germline V gene has CDR1 SQVTM and CDR2 ANQGSEA. Trimming pared 6 bases from V and 3 bases from J, leaving 9 bases between. The CDR3, as DNA: TGCAGCGTAGGACAGCACAATCAGCCCCAGCATTTT. Protein sequence: CSVGQHNQPQHF.

The J gene is TRBJ1-3, the V gene TRBV19; D not certain. CDR3 size: 14 residues. With 4 bases removed from V and 1 base from J, the gap between germline ends came to 8 bases. CDR1 and CDR2 from the germline V gene are LNHDA and SQIVND (reference sequence). The CDR3 region has the DNA TGTGCCAGTAGTACTTCCTGGTCTGGAAACACCATATATTTT. Protein sequence: CASSTSWSGNTIYF. Looking up the rest from reference TRBV19 and TRBJ1-3 gives the full variable domain: DGGITQSPKYLFRKEGQNVTLSCEQNLNHDAMYWYRQDPGQGLRLIYYSQIVNDFQKGDIAEGYSVSREKKESFPLTVTSAQKNPTAFYLCASSTSWSGNTIYFGEGSWLTVV.

The chain carries TRBV20-1 and TRBJ2-1, with 11 bases lining up with TRBD2. This CDR3 comprises 17 residues. CDR1 is DFQATT, CDR2 SNEGSKA, per germline (reference sequence). V dropped 2 bases and J dropped 0; count of bases not matched to a gene: 6. The CDR3 DNA reads as TGCAGTGCTAGACATATAGCGGGAGGGGACTCCTACAATGAGCAGTTCTTC. Encoded protein: CSARHIAGGDSYNEQFF.

This clonotype has at least ten counts. The chain uses TRBV11-2 and TRBJ2-7, with 7 positions matching TRBD2. This CDR3 spans 14 amino acids. V lost 2 bases and J lost 6; bases outside the gene matches: 7. The germline CDR1 and CDR2 sequences are SGHAT and FQNNGV. CDR3 nucleotide sequence: TGTGCCAGCAGCTTACCGGTTTCGGGGGGCGAGCAGTACTTC. It translates to CASSLPVSGGEQYF.

Regarding this clonotype: This likely traces to a read error, being one base from a far larger clone. The chain carries TRBV29-1 and TRBJ2-7; tentatively, D is TRBD2 (6 bases). Germline CDR1 reads SQVTM; CDR2 reads ANQGSEA. Trimming removed 3 bases at V and 7 bases at J, with 22 bases between. The CDR3 extends over 15 amino acids. CDR3 residues: CSVDTRGGLYNEQYF. CDR3 sequence (DNA): TGCAGCGTTGACACGCGGGGCGGATTATACAATGAGCAGTACTTC.